These 8 T cell receptor beta chains originate from one sample sequenced in a study of molecular identifiers for immune sequencing clone quantification. TCRdb passed the PCR reads through MiXCR, listing each CDR3 protein once. In the table there are around 480,000 distinct CDR3 sequences, roughly 26% of which are singletons. Sequencing used naive CD8+ T cells from blood, with Jurkat cell RNA spiked in. Subset in this sample: FACS-sorted CD8+CD4-CCR7+CD45RA+ naive T cells. These TCRs come from a human donor in good health. Some libraries in this study had Jurkat cell RNA spiked in.

This clonotype has at least ten counts. The gene calls are TRBV27 and TRBJ1-1; D unclear. With 4 bases removed from V and 1 base from J, the gap between germline ends came to 4 bases. The V gene's germline CDR1 is MNHEY and CDR2 SMNVEV (reference sequence). The CDR3 has 12 residues. For the CDR3, the DNA is TGTGCCAGCAGTTCATGGAACACTGAAGCTTTCTTT. Amino acid sequence: CASSSWNTEAFF.

The genes are TRBV27 and TRBJ2-7, with D possibly being TRBD1 (5 bases). V gave up 0 bases and J gave up 2 bases, with 17 bases separating them. The CDR3 has 17 amino acids. Germline assignment: CDR1 MNHEY and CDR2 SMNVEV (reference sequence). CDR3 nucleotide sequence: TGTGCCAGCAGTTTATCACCCCCCCAGGGAACGGCCTACGAGCAGTACTTC. Protein product: CASSLSPPQGTAYEQYF.

Regarding this clonotype: A much larger clonotype is one base distant, so this may be a read error. The chain combines TRBV4-1 with TRBJ2-7; TRBD1 agrees at 7 bases. The CDR3 is 15 amino acids. With 0 bases clipped from V and 5 bases from J, the junction kept 7 bases outside the gene matches. The germline CDR1 and CDR2 sequences are MGHRA and YSYEKL. The CDR3 loop is CASSQEGGVVDEQYF. CDR3 nucleotide sequence: TGCGCCAGCAGCCAAGAAGGGGGCGTTGTCGACGAGCAGTACTTC.

This clonotype was counted only a few times. The genes are TRBV7-3 and TRBJ1-5; TRBD1 matches at 7 bases. V gave up 1 base and J gave up 8 bases; unmatched junction bases: 5. CDR1 and CDR2 (germline): SGHTA, FQGTGA. CDR3 length equals 14 residues. Here the CDR3 reads CASSLRGGDEPQHF. CDR3 DNA sequence: TGTGCCAGCAGCTTAAGAGGGGGCGATGAGCCCCAGCATTTT.

Regarding this clonotype: Since a much larger clone is just one base distant, this may be a read error. V gene TRBV2 combines with J gene TRBJ2-3; D is ambiguous. The J call may be in error: the DNA end matches TRBJ1-5 better. Germline-derived CDR1 and CDR2 are SNHLY and FYNNEI. The CDR3 has 16 amino acids. The CDR3 bases are TGTGCCAGCAGTGCTTTCCTAGCGGGAACGGAAGATACGCAGCATTTT. It is translated as CASSAFLAGTEDTQHF.

This clonotype was counted a few times. V is TRBV6-1 and J is TRBJ1-3; D possibly corresponds to TRBD1 (5 bases). The CDR3 has 19 amino acids. V was trimmed by 2 bases and J by 0 bases, leaving 20 bases between them. In germline, CDR1 is MNHNS, CDR2 SASEGT. CDR3 coding DNA: TGTGCCAGCAGTGAATTTGGCTTTGAGGGGACCTTCTCTGGAAACACCATATATTTT. Amino acid sequence: CASSEFGFEGTFSGNTIYF.

The table lists this clonotype with a few counts. The gene calls are TRBV4-1 and TRBJ2-7; D not resolved. The CDR3 contains 15 residues. CDR1 is MGHRA and CDR2 is YSYEKL in the germline V gene. The V and J ends lost 6 bases and 1 base respectively, with 16 bases between them. The CDR3 region has the DNA TGCGCCAGCAGTGTAAGGGCAGGCTTTTCCTACGAGCAGTACTTC. Its protein is CASSVRAGFSYEQYF.

This clonotype was seen only a few times. This chain uses TRBV29-1 with TRBJ2-2; 11 bases are shared with TRBD2. CDR1 SQVTM and CDR2 ANQGSEA come from the germline V gene. This CDR3 region has 14 residues. V gave up 4 bases and J gave up 5 bases; unmatched junction bases: 3. CDR3 amino acids: CSVVGTSGTGELFF. The CDR3 DNA sequence: TGCAGCGTTGTTGGGACTAGCGGAACCGGGGAGCTGTTTTTT.